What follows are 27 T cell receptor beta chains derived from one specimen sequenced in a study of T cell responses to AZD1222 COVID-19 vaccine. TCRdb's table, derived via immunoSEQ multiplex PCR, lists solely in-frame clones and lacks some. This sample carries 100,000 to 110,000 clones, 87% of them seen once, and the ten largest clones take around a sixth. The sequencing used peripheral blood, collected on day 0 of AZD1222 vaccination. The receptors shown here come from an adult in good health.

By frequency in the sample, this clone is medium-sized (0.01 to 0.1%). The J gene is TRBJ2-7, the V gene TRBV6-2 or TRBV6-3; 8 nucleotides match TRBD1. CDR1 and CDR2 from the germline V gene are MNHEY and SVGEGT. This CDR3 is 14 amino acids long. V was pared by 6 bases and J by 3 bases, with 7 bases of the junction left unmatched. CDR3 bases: TGTGCCAGCAGCCAGGGGGCTAGCAGCTACGAGCAGTACTTC. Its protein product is CASSQGASSYEQYF.

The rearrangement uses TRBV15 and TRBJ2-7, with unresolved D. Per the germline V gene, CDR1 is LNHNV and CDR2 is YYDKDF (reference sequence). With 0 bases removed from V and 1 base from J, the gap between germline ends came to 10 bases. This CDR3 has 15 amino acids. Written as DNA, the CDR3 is TGTGCCACCAGCAGAGATGCTCGAATATCCTACGAGCAGTACTTC. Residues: CATSRDARISYEQYF.

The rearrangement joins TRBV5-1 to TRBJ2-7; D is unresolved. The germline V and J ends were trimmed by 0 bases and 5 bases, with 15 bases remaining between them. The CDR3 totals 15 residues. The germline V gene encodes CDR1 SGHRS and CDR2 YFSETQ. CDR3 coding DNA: TGCGCCAGCAGCTTGGCCTCTCAACCACCCAACGAGCAGTACTTC. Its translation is CASSLASQPPNEQYF.

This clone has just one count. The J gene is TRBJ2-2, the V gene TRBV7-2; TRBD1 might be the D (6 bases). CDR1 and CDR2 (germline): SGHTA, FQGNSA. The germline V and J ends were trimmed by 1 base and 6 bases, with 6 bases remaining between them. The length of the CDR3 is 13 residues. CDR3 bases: TGTGCCAGCAGCTTAGAGGGGGCCGGGGAGCTGTTTTTT. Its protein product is CASSLEGAGELFF.

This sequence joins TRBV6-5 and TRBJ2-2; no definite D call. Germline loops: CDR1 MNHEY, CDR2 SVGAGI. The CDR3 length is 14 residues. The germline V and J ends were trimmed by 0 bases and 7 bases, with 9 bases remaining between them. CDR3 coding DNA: TGTGCCAGCAGTTACTCTCTGGCAGGCGGGGAGCTGTTTTTT. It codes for CASSYSLAGGELFF.

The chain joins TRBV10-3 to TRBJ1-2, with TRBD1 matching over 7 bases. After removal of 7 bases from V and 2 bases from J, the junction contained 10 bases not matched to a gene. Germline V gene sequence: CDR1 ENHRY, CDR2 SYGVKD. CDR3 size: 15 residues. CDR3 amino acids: CAITDPLGQNYGYTF. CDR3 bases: TGTGCCATCACCGACCCTCTGGGACAGAACTATGGCTACACCTTC.

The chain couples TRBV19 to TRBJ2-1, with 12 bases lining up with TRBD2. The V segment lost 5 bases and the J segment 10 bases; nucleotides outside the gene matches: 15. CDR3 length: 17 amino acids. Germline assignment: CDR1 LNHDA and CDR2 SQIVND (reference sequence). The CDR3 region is CASSLITGTSGFGEQFF. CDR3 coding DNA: TGTGCCAGTAGTTTGATTACCGGGACTAGCGGGTTTGGAGAGCAGTTCTTC.

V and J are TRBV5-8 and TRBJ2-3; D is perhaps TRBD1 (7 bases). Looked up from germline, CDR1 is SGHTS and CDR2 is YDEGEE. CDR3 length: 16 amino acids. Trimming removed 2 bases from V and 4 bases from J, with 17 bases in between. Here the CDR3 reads CASSFTSTGRPDTQYF. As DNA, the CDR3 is TGTGCCAGCAGCTTTACATCGACAGGGAGGCCAGATACGCAGTATTTT.

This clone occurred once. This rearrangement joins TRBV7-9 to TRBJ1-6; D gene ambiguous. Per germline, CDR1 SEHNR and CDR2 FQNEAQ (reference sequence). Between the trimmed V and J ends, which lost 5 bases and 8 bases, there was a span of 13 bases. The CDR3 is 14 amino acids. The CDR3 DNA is TGTGCCAGCAGCCCCCAGGCCTTAGATTCACCCCTCCACTTT. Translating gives CASSPQALDSPLHF.

Written as DNA, the CDR3 is TGTGCCAGCAGCTGGGGGCGAGATACGCAGTATTTT. It specifies CASSWGRDTQYF. The V call is TRBV11-2, the J call TRBJ2-3, with a tentative D call TRBD1 (6 bases). Germline V gives CDR1 SGHAT, CDR2 FQNNGV. Trimming took 4 bases from V and 5 from J, leaving 7 bases between them. This CDR3 contains 12 residues.

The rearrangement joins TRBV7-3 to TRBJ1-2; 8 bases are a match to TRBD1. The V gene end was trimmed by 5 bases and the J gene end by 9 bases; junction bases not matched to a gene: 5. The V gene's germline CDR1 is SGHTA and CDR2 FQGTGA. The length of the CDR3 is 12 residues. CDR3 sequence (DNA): TGTGCCAGCAGCCCGGACAGGGTGAGCTACACCTTC. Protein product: CASSPDRVSYTF.

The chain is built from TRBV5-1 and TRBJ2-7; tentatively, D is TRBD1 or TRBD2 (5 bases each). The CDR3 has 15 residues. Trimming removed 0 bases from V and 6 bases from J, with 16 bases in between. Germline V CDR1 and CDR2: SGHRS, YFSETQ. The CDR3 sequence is CASSLAQGAPLEQYF. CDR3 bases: TGCGCCAGCAGCTTGGCGCAGGGAGCCCCCCTCGAGCAGTACTTC.

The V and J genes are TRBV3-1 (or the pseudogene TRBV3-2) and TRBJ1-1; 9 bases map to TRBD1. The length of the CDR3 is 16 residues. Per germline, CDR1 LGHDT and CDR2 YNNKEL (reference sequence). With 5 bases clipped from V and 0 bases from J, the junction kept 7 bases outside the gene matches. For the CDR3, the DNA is TGTGCCAGCAGCTTCGGGACAGGGAGGATGAACACTGAAGCTTTCTTT. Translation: CASSFGTGRMNTEAFF.

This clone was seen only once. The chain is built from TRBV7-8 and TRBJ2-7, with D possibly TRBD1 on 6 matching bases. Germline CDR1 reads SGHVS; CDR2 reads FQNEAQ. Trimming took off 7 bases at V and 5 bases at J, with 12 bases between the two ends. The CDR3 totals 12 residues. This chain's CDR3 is CASTGQFDEQYF. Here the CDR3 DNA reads TGTGCCAGCACCGGACAGTTCGACGAGCAGTACTTC.

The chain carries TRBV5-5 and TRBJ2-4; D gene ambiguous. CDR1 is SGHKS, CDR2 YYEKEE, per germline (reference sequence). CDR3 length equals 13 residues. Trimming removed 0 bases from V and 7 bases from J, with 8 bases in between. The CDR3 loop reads CASSLGGKNIQYF. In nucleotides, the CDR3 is TGTGCCAGCAGCTTGGGAGGAAAGAACATTCAGTACTTC.

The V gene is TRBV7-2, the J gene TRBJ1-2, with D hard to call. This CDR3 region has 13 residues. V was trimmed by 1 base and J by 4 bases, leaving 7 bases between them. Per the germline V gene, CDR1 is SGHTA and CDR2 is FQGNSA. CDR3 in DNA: TGTGCCAGCAGCTTAGATCCATCCTATGGCTACACCTTC. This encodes CASSLDPSYGYTF.

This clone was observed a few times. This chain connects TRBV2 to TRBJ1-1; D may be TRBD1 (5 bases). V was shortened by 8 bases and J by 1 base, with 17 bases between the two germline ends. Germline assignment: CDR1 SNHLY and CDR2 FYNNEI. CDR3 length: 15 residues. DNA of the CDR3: TGTGCCAGCGTCCAGCCGGGACGGCCGAACACTGAAGCTTTCTTT. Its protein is CASVQPGRPNTEAFF.

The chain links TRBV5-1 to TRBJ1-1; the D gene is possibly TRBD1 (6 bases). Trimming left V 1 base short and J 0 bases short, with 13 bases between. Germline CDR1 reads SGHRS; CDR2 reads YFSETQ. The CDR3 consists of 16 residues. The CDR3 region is CASSLSLRGLNTEAFF. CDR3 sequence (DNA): TGCGCCAGCAGCTTGTCCCTCAGGGGACTGAACACTGAAGCTTTCTTT.

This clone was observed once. CDR3 bases: TGTGCCAGCAGCCCCTACGGGGGGTCAGATAGCAATCAGCCCCAGCATTTT. It yields the protein CASSPYGGSDSNQPQHF. The chain combines TRBV7-8 with TRBJ1-5; a possible D gene is TRBD1 (5 bases). The germline CDR1 and CDR2 sequences are SGHVS and FQNEAQ. V shed 5 bases and J shed 0 bases, with 17 bases lying between them. The CDR3 has 17 amino acids.

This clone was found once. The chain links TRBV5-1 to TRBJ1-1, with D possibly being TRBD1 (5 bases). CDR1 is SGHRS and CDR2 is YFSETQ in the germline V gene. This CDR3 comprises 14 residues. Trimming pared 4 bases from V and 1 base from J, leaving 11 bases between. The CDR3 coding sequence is TGCGCCAGCAGCCAAGGGACCGAGAACACTGAAGCTTTCTTT. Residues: CASSQGTENTEAFF.

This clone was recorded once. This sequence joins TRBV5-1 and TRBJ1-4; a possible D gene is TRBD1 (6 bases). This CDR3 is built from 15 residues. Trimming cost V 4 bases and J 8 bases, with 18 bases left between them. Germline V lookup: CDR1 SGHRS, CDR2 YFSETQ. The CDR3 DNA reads TGCGCCAGCAGCCCGGTGGGGGCAGGGGAAGAAAAACTGTTTTTT. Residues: CASSPVGAGEEKLFF.

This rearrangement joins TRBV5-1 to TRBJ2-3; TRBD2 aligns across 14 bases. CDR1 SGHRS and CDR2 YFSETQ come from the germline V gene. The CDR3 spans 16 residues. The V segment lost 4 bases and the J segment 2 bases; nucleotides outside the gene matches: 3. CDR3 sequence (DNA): TGCGCCAGCAGCGCGGGACTAGCGGGGGTCACAGATACGCAGTATTTT. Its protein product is CASSAGLAGVTDTQYF.

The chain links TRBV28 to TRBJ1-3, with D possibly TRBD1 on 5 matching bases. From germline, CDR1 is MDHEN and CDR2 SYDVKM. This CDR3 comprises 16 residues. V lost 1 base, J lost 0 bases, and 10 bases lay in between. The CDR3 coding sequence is TGTGCCAGCAGTTTATTCGGGACCGTCTCTGGAAACACCATATATTTT. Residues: CASSLFGTVSGNTIYF.

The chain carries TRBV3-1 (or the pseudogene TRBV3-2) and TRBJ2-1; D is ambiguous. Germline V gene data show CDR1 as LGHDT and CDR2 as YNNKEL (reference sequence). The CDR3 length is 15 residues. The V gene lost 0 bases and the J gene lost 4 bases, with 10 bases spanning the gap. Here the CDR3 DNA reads TGTGCCAGCAGCCAAGATCTGGCAACTTACAATGAGCAGTTCTTC. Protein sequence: CASSQDLATYNEQFF.

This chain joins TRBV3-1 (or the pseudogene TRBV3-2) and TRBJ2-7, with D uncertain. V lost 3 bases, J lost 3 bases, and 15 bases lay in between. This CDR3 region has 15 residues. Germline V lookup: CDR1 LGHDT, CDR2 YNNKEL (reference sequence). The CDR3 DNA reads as TGTGCCAGCAGCCATATTGAGGCAGGAAGCTACGAGCAGTACTTC. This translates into CASSHIEAGSYEQYF.

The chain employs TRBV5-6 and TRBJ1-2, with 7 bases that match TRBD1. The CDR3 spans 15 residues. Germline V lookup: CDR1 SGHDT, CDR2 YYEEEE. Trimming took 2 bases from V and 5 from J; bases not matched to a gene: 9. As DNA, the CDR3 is TGTGCCAGCAGCTTAACTCTCGACAGGGATTATGGCTACACCTTC. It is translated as CASSLTLDRDYGYTF.

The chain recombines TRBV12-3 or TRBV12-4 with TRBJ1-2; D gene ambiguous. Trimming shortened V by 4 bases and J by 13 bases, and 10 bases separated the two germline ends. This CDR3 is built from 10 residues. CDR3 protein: CASSSGVFTF. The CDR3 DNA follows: TGTGCCAGCAGTTCCGGGGTGTTCACCTTC.